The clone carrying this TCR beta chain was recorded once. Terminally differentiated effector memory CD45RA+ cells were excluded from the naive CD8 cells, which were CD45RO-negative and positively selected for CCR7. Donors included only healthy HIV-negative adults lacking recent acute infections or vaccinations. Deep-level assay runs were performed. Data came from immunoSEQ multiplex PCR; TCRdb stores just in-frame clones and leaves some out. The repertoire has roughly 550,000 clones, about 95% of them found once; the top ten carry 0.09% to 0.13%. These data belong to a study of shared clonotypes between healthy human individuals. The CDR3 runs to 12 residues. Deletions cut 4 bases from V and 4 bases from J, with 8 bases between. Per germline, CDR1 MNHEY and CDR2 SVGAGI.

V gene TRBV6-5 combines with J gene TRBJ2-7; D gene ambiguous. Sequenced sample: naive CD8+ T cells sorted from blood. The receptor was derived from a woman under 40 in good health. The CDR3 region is CASSSQTYEQYF. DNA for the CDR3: TGTGCCAGCAGTTCTCAGACGTACGAGCAGTACTTC.